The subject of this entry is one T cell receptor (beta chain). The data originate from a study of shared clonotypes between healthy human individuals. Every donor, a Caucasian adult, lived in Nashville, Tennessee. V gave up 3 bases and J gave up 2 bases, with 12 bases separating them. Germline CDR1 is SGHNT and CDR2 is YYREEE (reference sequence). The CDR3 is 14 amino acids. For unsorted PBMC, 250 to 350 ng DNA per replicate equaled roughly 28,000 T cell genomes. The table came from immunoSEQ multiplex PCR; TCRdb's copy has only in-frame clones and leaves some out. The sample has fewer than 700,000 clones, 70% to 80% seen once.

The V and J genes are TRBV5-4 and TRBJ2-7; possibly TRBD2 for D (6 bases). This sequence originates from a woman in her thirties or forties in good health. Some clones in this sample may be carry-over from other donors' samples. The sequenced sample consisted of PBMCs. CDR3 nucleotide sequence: TGTGCCAGCAGCTGGGGCGGGGCCGCCTACGAGCAGTACTTC. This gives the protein CASSWGGAAYEQYF. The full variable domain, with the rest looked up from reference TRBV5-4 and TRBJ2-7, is ETGVTQSPTHLIKTRGQQVTLRCSSQSGHNTVSWYQQALGQGPQFIFQYYREEENGRGNFPPRFSGLQFPNYSSELNVNALELDDSALYLCASSWGGAAYEQYFGPGTRLTVT.